This entry lists 3 T cell receptor beta chains sequenced from one sample in a study of blood T cells in healthy people across ages. Primers used in a second PCR of roughly 7 to 12 cycles were a sample-barcoded 5' primer and a J-beta primer mix. TCRdb analysed the 5' RACE reads with MiXCR anew, one entry per CDR3 protein. The sample shows 550,000 to 650,000 distinct CDR3 sequences, 25% to 35% of them seen only once. Separately, the same data were catalogued under a study of T cells of mothers and their children.

Sequencing was carried out using blood. Receptors originate from a boy younger than 10 in good health.

This clonotype was picked up a small number of times. CDR3 loop: CASSPSIDRTGSHEQYF. CDR3 DNA sequence: TGTGCCAGCAGCCCGTCCATCGATCGGACAGGATCTCACGAGCAGTACTTC. The V call is TRBV5-6, the J call TRBJ2-7; 7 nucleotides align to TRBD1. The germline V gene encodes CDR1 SGHDT and CDR2 YYEEEE. Trimming took 4 bases from V and 5 from J; bases not matched to a gene: 18. CDR3 length equals 17 residues.

This clonotype was seen at least ten times. This sequence joins TRBV5-1 and TRBJ2-5; 10 bases are shared with TRBD2. This CDR3 contains 15 residues. Germline assignment: CDR1 SGHRS and CDR2 YFSETQ. Germline trimming cut 2 bases from V and 2 bases from J; bases unmatched to any gene: 3. The CDR3 region is CASSFSGGQQETQYF. As DNA, the CDR3 is TGCGCCAGCAGCTTTAGCGGGGGGCAACAAGAGACCCAGTACTTC.

The chain uses TRBV6-1 and TRBJ2-5, with TRBD2 matching over 11 bases. The J call could be wrong; TRBJ2-1 is a better fit for the DNA end. The V gene's germline CDR1 is MNHNS and CDR2 SASEGT. The CDR3 extends over 20 amino acids. For the CDR3, the DNA is TGTGCCAGCAGACACTATGCCGGGACTAGCGGACTAAAAGCTCACAATGAGCAGTTCTTC. It translates to CASRHYAGTSGLKAHNEQFF.